This TCR beta chain was recovered during a study of T cell responses to AZD1222 COVID-19 vaccine (dated by TCRdb to the early 2020s). Some background on the complete study: AZD1222 recipients with second doses at about 4 weeks or about 12 weeks were pooled, because spike-specific TCR depth and breadth did not differ between schedules. TCR sequencing covered roughly 230 trial participants: about 210 given two doses of AZD1222 and 26 given two doses of MenACWY control vaccine. Enrollment into the trials was organized by age into subgroups of 18-55, 56-69 and 70-plus years, and those subgroups contained about 150, 27 and 61 TCR-sequenced participants, respectively.

With respect to this clone: What antigen it recognizes has not been identified. Base qualities were left out, and no much larger clone turns up one base away.

The CDR3, cysteine through phenylalanine, is 12 amino acids long. The sequence is cut down to CDR3 DNA, 36 bases in frame from base 1. CDR1 and CDR2 were assigned from the germline V gene as KGHSH and LQKENI. Relative to germline, V is 2 bases shorter and J is 6 bases shorter, with 4 bases between their ends. The CDR3 regions of human TCRbeta chains were analyzed by immunosequencing. As for how the authors treated the data: Repertoire TCRs were matched against a reference library of SARS-CoV-2-specific TCRs generated with the MIRA antigen-specificity platform. Breadth meant the fraction of unique TCRs that were SARS-CoV-2-associated, whereas depth meant the fraction of total T cells that were SARS-CoV-2-associated. Using the MIRA data, each spike-specific TCR was mapped to the spike region that the TCR reacts to and placed in a CD4 or CD8 class. Log10-transformed breadth and depth values were compared by one-way ANOVA with Sidak's multiple comparisons tests. TCRdb stores this immuneACCESS table with in-frame sequences only. Part of the clones is absent; in the studies checked, under half of the shortfall reflects unresolved V genes, and no reason is known for the rest. V and J calls and clone size are those listed in that table; D and trimming were worked out from the DNA. The sample table records some 85,000 clones; about nine tenths of these occur just once. The ten largest account for over 20% of the sample.

The investigation overall reported the following: The 56-69-year group was small, and its depth increase did not reach significance, likely because of low power. No day 14 peak-response samples were available, so repertoires were characterized only after the peak T cell response. After two AZD1222 doses, both the breadth and the depth of spike-specific TCRs were significantly higher than at day 0 and than in MenACWY recipients. Reportedly, close to half of the unique spike-specific TCRs recognized epitopes lying outside the regions that are mutated in the B.1.351 and B.1.1.7 variants. Only 5 to 7 AZD1222 recipients were SARS-CoV-2 seropositive at baseline, limiting conclusions about previously exposed vaccinees. The vaccine-associated CD4 TCRs covered the entire spike protein, and the dominant responses fell in regions 160-218 and 743-854. Most participants were white British and females outnumbered males, and the authors suggested that clonal diversity may have been underestimated.

The sample's time point label is to be understood as: baseline before first vaccination. The vaccinee samples were drawn from two UK trials, COV001 and COV002, one of which was a single-blind randomized controlled phase 2/3 trial testing AZD1222 (ChAdOx1 nCoV-19) in healthy adults. Trial participant PBMC samples were collected at day 0 and day 28 after the second dose for TCRbeta chain sequencing. This TCR came from an adult in good health. The sample in question was peripheral blood, obtained on day 0 of AZD1222 vaccination. The chain joins TRBV18 to TRBJ1-4; the D gene assignment is ambiguous. Here is the DNA: TGTGCCAGCTCACCAAGTCATGAAAAACTGTTTTTT. Its translation is CASSPSHEKLFF.